The T cell receptor (beta chain) described here comes from a study of CD8 T cells in Susac syndrome. Reverse transcription used roughly 0.5 to 1 ug RNA and random hexamers. The method of amplification for TCR beta CDR3 was immunoSEQ multiplex PCR, covering 54 Vbeta and 13 Jbeta. TCRdb recomputed calls from the immunoSEQ multiplex PCR reads with MiXCR, one row per CDR3 protein. The sample lists 250,000 to 300,000 distinct CDR3 sequences, 70% to 90% occurring once. CDR3 size: 13 residues. The V end lost 3 bases, the J end lost 7 bases, and 13 bases lay between the germline ends. Germline lookup yields CDR1 SGHAT and CDR2 FQNNGV. Sequencing of TCR beta was performed on blood CD8+ and CD4+ T cells. TEMRA cells were enriched by FACS, and CD4+ and CD8+ T cells were negatively isolated.

This chain joins TRBV11-2 and TRBJ2-7; D may be TRBD1 (6 bases). The TCR sequence derives from a human donor with multiple sclerosis. The source material was CD8+ T cells from PBMCs. CDR3 nucleotide sequence: TGTGCCAGCAGCTTTCTGGACAGACGGGAGCAGTACTTC. It encodes CASSFLDRREQYF.